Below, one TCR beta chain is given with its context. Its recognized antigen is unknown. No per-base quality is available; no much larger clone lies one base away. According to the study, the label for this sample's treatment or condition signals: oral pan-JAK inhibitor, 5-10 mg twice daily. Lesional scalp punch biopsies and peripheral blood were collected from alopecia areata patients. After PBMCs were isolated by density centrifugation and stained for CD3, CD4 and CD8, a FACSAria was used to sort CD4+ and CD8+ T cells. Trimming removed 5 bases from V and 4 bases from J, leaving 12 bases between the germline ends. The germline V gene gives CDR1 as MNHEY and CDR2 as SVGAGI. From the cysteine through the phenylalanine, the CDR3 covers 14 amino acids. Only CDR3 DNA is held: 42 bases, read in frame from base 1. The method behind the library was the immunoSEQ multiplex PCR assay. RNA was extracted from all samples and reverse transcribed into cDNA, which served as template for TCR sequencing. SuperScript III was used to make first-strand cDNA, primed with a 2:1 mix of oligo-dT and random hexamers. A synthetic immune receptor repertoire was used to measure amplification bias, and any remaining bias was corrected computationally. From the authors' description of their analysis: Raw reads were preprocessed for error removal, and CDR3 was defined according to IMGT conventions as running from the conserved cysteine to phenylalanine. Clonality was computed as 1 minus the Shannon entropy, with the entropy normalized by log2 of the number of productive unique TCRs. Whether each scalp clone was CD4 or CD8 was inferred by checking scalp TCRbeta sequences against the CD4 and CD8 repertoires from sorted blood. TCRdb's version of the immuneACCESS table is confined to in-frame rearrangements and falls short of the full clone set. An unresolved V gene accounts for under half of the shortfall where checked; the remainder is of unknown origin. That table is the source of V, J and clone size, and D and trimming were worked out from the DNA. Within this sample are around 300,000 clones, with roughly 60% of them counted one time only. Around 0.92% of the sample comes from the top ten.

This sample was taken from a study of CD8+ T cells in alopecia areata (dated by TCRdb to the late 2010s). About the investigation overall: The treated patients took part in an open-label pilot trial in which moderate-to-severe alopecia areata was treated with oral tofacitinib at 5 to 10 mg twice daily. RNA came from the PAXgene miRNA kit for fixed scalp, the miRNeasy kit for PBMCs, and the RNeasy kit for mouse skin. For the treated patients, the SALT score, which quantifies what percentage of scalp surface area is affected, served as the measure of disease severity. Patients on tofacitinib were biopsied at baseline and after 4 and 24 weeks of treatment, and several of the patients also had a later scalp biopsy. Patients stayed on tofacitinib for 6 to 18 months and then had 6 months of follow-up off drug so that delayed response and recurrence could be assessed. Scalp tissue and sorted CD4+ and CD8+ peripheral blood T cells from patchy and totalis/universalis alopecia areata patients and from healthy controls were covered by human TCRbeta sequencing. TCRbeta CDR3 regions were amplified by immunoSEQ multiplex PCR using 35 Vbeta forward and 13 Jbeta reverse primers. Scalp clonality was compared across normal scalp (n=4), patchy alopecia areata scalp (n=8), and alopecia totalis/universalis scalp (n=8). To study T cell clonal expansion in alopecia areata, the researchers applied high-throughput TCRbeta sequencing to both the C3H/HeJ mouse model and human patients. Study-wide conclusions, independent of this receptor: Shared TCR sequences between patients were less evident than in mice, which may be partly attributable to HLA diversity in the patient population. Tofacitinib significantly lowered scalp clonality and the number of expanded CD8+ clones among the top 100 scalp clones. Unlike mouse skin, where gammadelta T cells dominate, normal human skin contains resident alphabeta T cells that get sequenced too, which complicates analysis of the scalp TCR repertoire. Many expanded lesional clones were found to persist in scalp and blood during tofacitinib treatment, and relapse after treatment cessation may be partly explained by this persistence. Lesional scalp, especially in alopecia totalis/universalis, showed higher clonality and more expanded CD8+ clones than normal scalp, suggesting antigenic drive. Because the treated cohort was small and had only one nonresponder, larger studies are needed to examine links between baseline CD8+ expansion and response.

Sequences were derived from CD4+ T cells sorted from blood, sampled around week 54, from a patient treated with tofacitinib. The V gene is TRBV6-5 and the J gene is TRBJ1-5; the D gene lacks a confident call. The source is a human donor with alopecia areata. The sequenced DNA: TGTGCCAGCAGTCCCTCCGGGCCGAATCAGCCCCAGCATTTT. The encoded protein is CASSPSGPNQPQHF.